This section outlines one T cell receptor (beta chain) sequence together with its context. Its specificity is unknown. TCR alpha and TCR beta cDNA libraries with sample barcodes and UMIs came from 5'RACE using constant-segment primers. In TCRdb, the 5' RACE reads were re-called with MiXCR into one record per CDR3 protein. The sample lists almost 350,000 distinct CDR3 sequences, around a fifth occurring once. The record originates from a study of T-cell memory formation after mild COVID-19. In the study overall: Largely donor-specific sequence clusters came from a couple of donors.

General study results and limits: Prior to infection, memory already included some responding clones, suggesting cross-reactive memory joined.

The sample comprised PBMCs or a T cell subset sorted from them (not recorded which). This receptor was obtained from a man aged 18 to 29 who had mild COVID-19 (a few samples of this study predate the infection). Cell type and time point are not known.

The CDR3 sequence is CSARIRGGNYGYTF. In DNA form, the CDR3 reads TGCAGTGCTAGAATTCGGGGGGGGAACTATGGCTACACCTTC. V usage is TRBV20-1 and J usage is TRBJ1-2, with a possible D match to TRBD1 (5 bases). Deletions cut 2 bases from V and 2 bases from J, with 12 bases between. The CDR3 consists of 14 residues. Germline CDR1 is DFQATT and CDR2 is SNEGSKA (reference sequence).